Listed here are 31 T cell receptor beta chains from one sample, sequenced in a study of T cell repertoires in cytomegalovirus infection. No antigen is known for these receptors. TCRdb reanalysed the reads using MiXCR and keeps one entry per CDR3 protein. The table includes fewer than 350,000 distinct CDR3 sequences, about 27% detected once. The sample consisted of cultured PBMCs, taken from culture after CMV antigen stimulation. These receptors all come from a human donor in good health (CMV status not recorded). Some clones in this sample may be carry-over from other donors' samples.

The rearrangement joins TRBV20-1 to TRBJ2-1, with a weak D call TRBD2 (6 bases). Trimming cost V 1 base and J 6 bases, with 10 bases left between them. Germline V lookup: CDR1 DFQATT, CDR2 SNEGSKA (reference sequence). This CDR3 has 13 amino acids. DNA of the CDR3: TGCAGTGCTAGAGTTAGCGGTTCCAATGAGCAGTTCTTC. Encoded protein: CSARVSGSNEQFF.

This clonotype was detected a few times. CDR3 sequence: CASSRGQTDSPLHF. Written as DNA, the CDR3 is TGCGCCAGCAGCCGGGGACAGACTGATTCACCCCTCCACTTT. The chain employs TRBV5-1 and TRBJ1-6; 7 bases align to TRBD1. The CDR3 runs 14 residues. After removal of 4 bases from V and 8 bases from J, the junction contained 6 bases not matched to a gene. Germline assignment: CDR1 SGHRS and CDR2 YFSETQ.

This clonotype came up a few times. This chain connects TRBV7-2 to TRBJ2-5, with D perhaps TRBD1 or TRBD2 (6 bases each). Germline values: CDR1 SGHTA, CDR2 FQGNSA. There are 13 residues in the CDR3. Deletions cut 3 bases from V and 7 bases from J, with 12 bases between. The chain's CDR3 is CASSLEGVGTQYF. DNA for the CDR3: TGTGCCAGCAGCTTGGAGGGGGTGGGGACCCAGTACTTC. Variable domain in full (rest from reference TRBV7-2 and TRBJ2-5): GAGVSQSPSNKVTEKGKDVELRCDPISGHTALYWYRQSLGQGLEFLIYFQGNSAPDKSGLPSDRFSAERTGGSVSTLTIQRTQQEDSAVYLCASSLEGVGTQYFGPGTRLLVL.

This clonotype has only a few counts. The CDR3 DNA reads as TGTGCCAGCAGCGGATCCCGGGACAGTTATCAGCCCCAGCATTTT. This encodes CASSGSRDSYQPQHF. This sequence joins TRBV7-9 and TRBJ1-5; 7 bases match TRBD1. Germline loops: CDR1 SEHNR, CDR2 FQNEAQ (reference sequence). J lost 5 bases, V lost 5 bases, and 9 bases had no gene match. The CDR3 is 15 amino acids.

This clonotype was detected many times. J is TRBJ2-4 and V is TRBV7-2; no reliable D call. Germline loops: CDR1 SGHTA, CDR2 FQGNSA. V was pared by 2 bases and J by 1 base, with 21 bases between. CDR3 length equals 19 residues. The CDR3 DNA reads as TGTGCCAGCAGCTTAATTGCCGGCCTCAAAGATCAGGCCAAAAACATTCAGTACTTC. Residues: CASSLIAGLKDQAKNIQYF.

This clonotype was recorded many times. V is TRBV7-6 and J is TRBJ2-3; tentative D call: TRBD2 (6 bases). The CDR3 is 16 amino acids. Germline V CDR1 and CDR2: SGHVS, FNYEAQ. V dropped 5 bases and J dropped 3 bases, with 18 bases sitting between them. This CDR3 is CASSQGGGVRTDTQYF. The CDR3, as DNA: TGTGCCAGCAGCCAGGGTGGCGGGGTGAGGACAGATACGCAGTATTTT.

This sequence joins TRBV24-1 and TRBJ2-1; D remains ambiguous. The CDR3 length is 16 residues. Germline V gene lookup returns CDR1 KGHDR and CDR2 SFDVKD. V lost 2 bases to trimming and J lost 7 bases, with 17 bases between them. The CDR3 coding sequence is TGTGCCACCAGTGATTCTCAGCCGTCCCGCTGGAATGAGCAGTTCTTC. It specifies CATSDSQPSRWNEQFF.

This clonotype was detected only a few times. The chain recombines TRBV2 with TRBJ2-1; TRBD1 aligns across 9 bases. CDR1 and CDR2 from the germline V gene are SNHLY and FYNNEI. Unmatched junction bases numbered 9, after V lost 6 bases and J lost 9 bases. The CDR3 covers 14 residues. The CDR3 DNA reads TGTGCCAGCAGACCGGGACAGGGAATGGTTGAGCAGTTCTTC. Translating gives CASRPGQGMVEQFF.

Ten or more counts support this clonotype. This sequence joins TRBV7-8 and TRBJ1-1, with TRBD1 matching 8 bases. The V segment lost 1 base and the J segment 1 base; nucleotides outside the gene matches: 11. CDR1 is SGHVS, CDR2 FQNEAQ, per germline. The CDR3 totals 18 residues. The CDR3 coding sequence is TGTGCCAGCAGCTTAGTCAGGGGGCTTCAGTTCAGGAACACTGAAGCTTTCTTT. This translates into CASSLVRGLQFRNTEAFF.

This clonotype was detected once. A much larger clone sits a single nucleotide away, making a read error possible. The gene calls are TRBV7-2 and TRBJ2-7, with TRBD1 as a possible D gene (6 bases). This CDR3 region has 15 residues. Germline-derived CDR1 and CDR2 are SGHTA and FQGNSA. The ends were cut back, 8 bases at V and 3 bases at J, with 20 bases in the middle. In DNA, the CDR3 is TGTGCCAGCGTTTCCAAGATGGACAGCCGCTACGAGCAGTACTTC. It encodes CASVSKMDSRYEQYF.

CDR3 region: CASSYWQGSSYNEQFF. Written as DNA, the CDR3 is TGTGCCAGCAGTTACTGGCAGGGTAGTTCCTACAATGAGCAGTTCTTC. This chain joins TRBV6-5 and TRBJ2-1, with a weak D call TRBD1 (5 bases). Per germline, CDR1 MNHEY and CDR2 SVGAGI. V was pared by 1 base and J by 1 base, with 11 bases between. This CDR3 has 16 amino acids.

This clonotype came up once. V and J are TRBV12-3 or TRBV12-4 and TRBJ1-1, with 9 bases matching TRBD1. V lost 7 bases to trimming and J lost 0 bases; unmatched junction nucleotides: 6. This CDR3 region has 15 residues. The CDR3 region is CASTGQGPVNTEAFF. CDR3 bases: TGTGCCAGCACCGGACAGGGGCCGGTGAACACTGAAGCTTTCTTT.

This clonotype has only a few counts. The chain uses TRBV4-1 and TRBJ2-5; unclear D gene. V lost 2 bases to trimming and J lost 2 bases, with 12 bases between them. Germline CDR1 is MGHRA and CDR2 is YSYEKL. This CDR3 has 15 residues. The DNA of the CDR3 is TGCGCCAGCAGCCAATCGGCTCTACGACAAGAGACCCAGTACTTC. Protein: CASSQSALRQETQYF.

The V gene is TRBV11-2, the J gene TRBJ1-4; D remains ambiguous. CDR1 is SGHAT, CDR2 FQNNGV, per germline. The CDR3 runs to 16 residues. V was cut by 5 bases and J by 0 bases, with 13 bases left in between. The CDR3 bases are TGTGCCAGCAGCCCCCGGGCCCGTTCAACTAATGAAAAACTGTTTTTT. Amino acids: CASSPRARSTNEKLFF.

This clonotype was seen more than once but under ten times. J is TRBJ2-3 and V is TRBV5-1; a possible D gene is TRBD2 (6 bases). Trimming cost V 3 bases and J 0 bases, with 11 bases left between them. This CDR3 has 15 amino acids. Germline CDR1 reads SGHRS; CDR2 reads YFSETQ. In nucleotides, the CDR3 is TGCGCCAGCAGCTGGAGGGACCCCAGCACAGATACGCAGTATTTT. Translated, it gives CASSWRDPSTDTQYF.

V and J are TRBV29-1 and TRBJ2-1; 8 positions agree with TRBD2. The CDR3 is made up of 14 amino acids. The V gene end was trimmed by 6 bases and the J gene end by 0 bases; junction bases not matched to a gene: 4. CDR1 SQVTM and CDR2 ANQGSEA come from the germline V gene. The DNA of the CDR3 is TGCAGCGTGATACTAGCGGTCTCCTACAATGAGCAGTTCTTC. This codes for CSVILAVSYNEQFF.

The chain carries TRBV6-1 and TRBJ1-1; D not certain. The CDR3 runs to 14 residues. V was cut by 7 bases and J by 0 bases, with 12 bases left in between. The germline V gene encodes CDR1 MNHNS and CDR2 SASEGT. The CDR3 bases are TGTGCCAGCAATCAGCTTATCATGAACACTGAAGCTTTCTTT. This translates into CASNQLIMNTEAFF.

The CDR3 here is CASSLDSSSYTF. The CDR3, as DNA: TGCGCCAGCAGCTTAGACTCATCAAGCTACACCTTC. The chain carries TRBV5-1 and TRBJ1-2; D gene unclear. Germline-derived CDR1 and CDR2 are SGHRS and YFSETQ. The CDR3 length is 12 residues. Trimming left V 2 bases short and J 9 bases short, with 11 bases between.

The CDR3 DNA follows: TGTGCCAGCAGCTTTGGGGGGCAGGACTATGGCTACACCTTC. Protein product: CASSFGGQDYGYTF. The chain has TRBV7-2 and TRBJ1-2; a weak D match, TRBD1 (6 bases). The CDR3 runs 14 residues. V was trimmed by 3 bases and J by 3 bases, leaving 11 bases between them. Germline V gene sequence: CDR1 SGHTA, CDR2 FQGNSA.

This chain joins TRBV7-9 and TRBJ1-6; 7 bases match TRBD1. Germline trimming cut 0 bases from V and 10 bases from J; bases unmatched to any gene: 3. Germline-derived CDR1 and CDR2 are SEHNR and FQNEAQ (reference sequence). CDR3 length equals 14 residues. The CDR3 spells CASSLAGGGSPLHF. The CDR3 region has the DNA TGTGCCAGCAGCTTAGCAGGGGGCGGATCACCCCTCCACTTT.

The V and J genes are TRBV7-8 and TRBJ2-7; no reliable D call. CDR3 length: 14 amino acids. Germline V gene data show CDR1 as SGHVS and CDR2 as FQNEAQ. Trimming removed 6 bases at V and 6 bases at J, with 18 bases between. The CDR3 region is CASSLGDSTGEQYF. The CDR3 nucleotides read TGTGCCAGCAGTTTGGGTGACTCCACCGGCGAGCAGTACTTC.

The table lists this clonotype with many counts. This rearrangement joins TRBV20-1 to TRBJ1-2; tentatively, D is TRBD1 (5 bases). Looked up from germline, CDR1 is DFQATT and CDR2 is SNEGSKA (reference sequence). V was clipped by 6 bases and J by 7 bases, with 21 bases between them. The CDR3 is 14 residues long. CDR3 sequence (DNA): TGCAGTGCCCTGCCGGGGGGACCAACTAGTGGCTACACCTTC. It translates to CSALPGGPTSGYTF.

This chain connects TRBV12-3 or TRBV12-4 to TRBJ2-1; D remains unclear. Trimming stripped 6 bases from V and 2 bases from J, with 14 bases between. This CDR3 is built from 15 residues. The CDR3 loop is CASSPQIRAYNEQFF. The CDR3 region has the DNA TGTGCCAGCAGCCCCCAGATAAGGGCCTACAATGAGCAGTTCTTC.

This clonotype was seen once. The chain is built from TRBV7-9 and TRBJ2-7; D call uncertain. Looked up from germline, CDR1 is SEHNR and CDR2 is FQNEAQ (reference sequence). V dropped 2 bases and J dropped 2 bases, with 4 bases sitting between them. This CDR3 region has 12 residues. This chain's CDR3 is CASSLRPYEQYF. In DNA form, the CDR3 reads TGTGCCAGCAGCTTAAGGCCCTACGAGCAGTACTTC.

The rearrangement uses TRBV12-3 or TRBV12-4 and TRBJ1-3; D is perhaps TRBD1 (5 bases). The CDR3 is 18 amino acids. V lost 3 bases and J lost 0, with 18 bases in between. The CDR3 protein is CASSFSGGDGSSGNTIYF. The CDR3 nucleotides are TGTGCCAGCAGTTTTTCGGGCGGGGACGGAAGCTCTGGAAACACCATATATTTT.

The DNA of the CDR3 is TGTGCCAGCAGCTTGAAGACCGGGGAGCTGTTTTTT. Its protein is CASSLKTGELFF. V usage is TRBV5-4 and J usage is TRBJ2-2, with unresolved D. This CDR3 has 12 residues. Looked up from germline, CDR1 is SGHNT and CDR2 is YYREEE (reference sequence). The ends were cut back, 1 base at V and 5 bases at J, with 3 bases in the middle.

DNA for the CDR3: TGTGCCAGCAGTTTGGCCCAGGTGTTCATCGGGAGGCCCCAGCATTTT. It codes for CASSLAQVFIGRPQHF. This chain joins TRBV6-2 or TRBV6-3 and TRBJ1-5, with D hard to call. V was trimmed by 4 bases and J by 9 bases, leaving 22 bases between them. The V gene's germline CDR1 is MNHEY and CDR2 SVGEGT. This CDR3 is built from 16 residues.

This clonotype turned up a few times. The chain links TRBV5-1 to TRBJ2-3; D perhaps matches TRBD2 (6 bases). Germline V gene lookup returns CDR1 SGHRS and CDR2 YFSETQ. V shed 3 bases and J shed 2 bases, with 10 bases lying between them. CDR3 size: 14 residues. CDR3 nucleotides: TGCGCCAGCAGCTGGGGGGACGACACAGATACGCAGTATTTT. Encoded protein: CASSWGDDTDTQYF.

The genes are TRBV27 and TRBJ1-1; D perhaps matches TRBD1 (5 bases). Germline CDR1 MNHEY, CDR2 SMNVEV (reference sequence). The CDR3 contains 15 residues. Trimming pared 4 bases from V and 8 bases from J, leaving 20 bases between. CDR3 in DNA: TGTGCCAGCAGTTCCCCCCCAGGGAGTGAGCGAGAAGCTTTCTTT. Translated, it gives CASSSPPGSEREAFF.

Notes on this clonotype: With a much larger clone just one base away, this may be a read error. V is TRBV7-2 and J is TRBJ2-3, with D maybe TRBD1 (6 bases). Trimming cost V 4 bases and J 10 bases, with 21 bases left between them. This CDR3 is 15 amino acids long. Germline CDR1 and CDR2: SGHTA and FQGNSA. The CDR3 DNA sequence: TGTGCCAGCAGCTCCAGCACAGGGATGGAGAATTCGCAGTATTTT. Residues: CASSSSTGMENSQYF.

The rearrangement joins TRBV7-2 to TRBJ1-1; D gene uncertain. Germline V lookup: CDR1 SGHTA, CDR2 FQGNSA. This CDR3 is built from 15 residues. V lost 2 bases, J lost 1 base, and 11 bases lay in between. CDR3 bases: TGTGCCAGCAGCTTAACCGCTGCGCCGAACACTGAAGCTTTCTTT. This codes for CASSLTAAPNTEAFF.